The 8 T cell receptor beta chains reported below all come from one sample, sequenced in a study of blood T cell repertoires in COVID-19. Data came from immunoSEQ multiplex PCR; TCRdb stores just in-frame clones and leaves some out. The data hold under 200,000 clones, with about 89% observed a single time. The material sequenced was peripheral blood. The receptors were gathered from a man between 65 and 85 years old with acute or convalescent COVID-19.

The chain has TRBV6-2 or TRBV6-3 and TRBJ1-2; D is possibly TRBD1 (6 bases). The CDR3 sequence is 14 residues long. The V end was cut by 0 bases, the J end by 6 bases, with 11 bases between. From germline, CDR1 is MNHEY and CDR2 SVGEGT. The CDR3 coding sequence is TGTGCCAGCAGTTACTCGCAGGGGTGGAATGGCTACACCTTC. It yields the protein CASSYSQGWNGYTF.

The gene calls are TRBV9 and TRBJ2-2; no definite D call. V lost 0 bases to trimming and J lost 7 bases, with 13 bases between them. This CDR3 is built from 15 residues. Germline CDR1 and CDR2: SGDLS and YYNGEE. CDR3 residues: CASSVASTMGGELFF. CDR3 in DNA: TGTGCCAGCAGCGTAGCGTCTACTATGGGCGGGGAGCTGTTTTTT. Full variable domain (remainder filled in from reference TRBV9 and TRBJ2-2): DSGVTQTPKHLITATGQRVTLRCSPRSGDLSVYWYQQSLDQGLQFLIQYYNGEERAKGNILERFSAQQFPDLHSELNLSSLELGDSALYFCASSVASTMGGELFFGEGSRLTVL.

The chain recombines TRBV7-8 with TRBJ2-7, with 9 bases aligning to TRBD1. The CDR3 consists of 15 residues. The germline CDR1 and CDR2 sequences are SGHVS and FQNEAQ. V was pared by 0 bases and J by 6 bases, with 6 bases of the junction left unmatched. CDR3 amino acids: CASSLAAGTGTEQYF. The CDR3, as DNA: TGTGCCAGCAGCTTAGCGGCCGGGACAGGGACCGAGCAGTACTTC.

The rearrangement links TRBV2 to TRBJ2-1, with 7 bases fitting TRBD1. The CDR3 consists of 13 residues. Losses at the gene ends were 4 bases for V and 7 bases for J; bases not matched to a gene: 4. The germline gives CDR1 SNHLY, CDR2 FYNNEI. CDR3 in DNA: TGTGCCAGCAGTGGACAGGGTGGGAATGAGCAGTTCTTC. This codes for CASSGQGGNEQFF. The variable domain in full, completed from reference TRBV2 and TRBJ2-1, reads EPEVTQTPSHQVTQMGQEVILRCVPISNHLYFYWYRQILGQKVEFLVSFYNNEISEKSEIFDDQFSVERPDGSNFTLKIRSTKLEDSAMYFCASSGQGGNEQFFGPGTRLTVL.

The chain recombines TRBV15 with TRBJ1-2; a weak D match, TRBD1 (5 bases). The CDR3 length is 12 residues. Germline V CDR1 and CDR2: LNHNV, YYDKDF (reference sequence). The V gene lost 3 bases and the J gene lost 5 bases, with 7 bases spanning the gap. The CDR3 coding sequence is TGTGCCACCAGCAGGCAGGGTTATGGCTACACCTTC. Its translation: CATSRQGYGYTF.

The V gene is TRBV27, the J gene TRBJ1-5; D call uncertain. From germline, CDR1 is MNHEY and CDR2 SMNVEV (reference sequence). This CDR3 has 16 amino acids. The germline V and J ends were trimmed by 2 bases and 2 bases, with 13 bases remaining between them. In DNA, the CDR3 is TGTGCCAGCAGTTTAGTCGGGGTAAGGGGCAATCAGCCCCAGCATTTT. Translating it yields CASSLVGVRGNQPQHF.

This clone was observed a single time. The chain combines TRBV10-3 with TRBJ2-3, with 7 positions matching TRBD1. J lost 1 base, V lost 4 bases, and 2 bases had no gene match. The CDR3 has 14 residues. Germline lookup yields CDR1 ENHRY and CDR2 SYGVKD. CDR3 protein: CAISATGGTDTQYF. The CDR3 DNA reads TGTGCCATCAGTGCCACAGGGGGCACAGATACGCAGTATTTT.

DNA for the CDR3: TGTGCCACCAGTAGGGGACAGGGGCTATACAATGAGCAGTTCTTC. Encoded protein: CATSRGQGLYNEQFF. This chain links TRBV24-1 with TRBJ2-1, with 10 bases fitting TRBD1. Germline CDR1 KGHDR, CDR2 SFDVKD. The CDR3 is made up of 15 amino acids. V gave up 6 bases and J gave up 4 bases; unmatched junction bases: 5.